A selection of T cell receptor beta chains follows, all from one sample in a study of control samples from healthy donors and cancer patients. Assay: immunoSEQ multiplex PCR; the TCRdb copy retains only in-frame clones and omits some. This repertoire shows over 150,000 clones, about 94% found once; its top ten account for roughly 15%. The material sequenced was PBMCs. All receptors come from a man between 60 and 70 years old with colorectal cancer. The CDR3 runs from the conserved cysteine through the conserved F or W. D genes are given only for firm matches. A row's size may be missing; if present it is once, few, many or a size class.

j_gene | abundance | v_gene | d_gene | CDR3aa
TRBJ1-1 | . | TRBV12-3/TRBV12-4 | . | CASSFTPYTEAFF
TRBJ2-1 | . | TRBV10-1 | . | CASSQGSSSYNEQFF
TRBJ1-1 | . | TRBV4-1 | . | CASSQVPRETGKAFF
TRBJ2-5 | . | TRBV7-2 | TRBD2 | CASSLMASGGTETQYF
TRBJ2-3 | . | TRBV29-1 | . | CSVKALRPYF
TRBJ1-1 | . | TRBV5-1 | . | CASSLDTSGFEAFF
TRBJ1-4 | . | TRBV5-1 | . | CASTLRPGATNEKLFF
TRBJ2-5 | . | TRBV5-1 | TRBD1 | CASSSGGRETQYF
TRBJ2-3 | . | TRBV15 | TRBD2 | CATSRDSGGWADTQYF
TRBJ1-1 | . | TRBV7-2 | . | CASSLGRTLNTEAFF
TRBJ1-2 | once | TRBV7-2 | . | CASSFYRPNGYTF
TRBJ2-5 | . | TRBV28 | TRBD2 | CASSSPGLGQSAQYF
TRBJ1-2 | . | TRBV7-9 | . | CASSPGQWDYGYTF
TRBJ1-5 | . | TRBV5-8 | TRBD1 | CASSGTGGSEPQHF
TRBJ1-6 | . | TRBV18 | . | CASSPRKEYNSPLHF
TRBJ2-6 | . | TRBV9 | . | CASSETGSGANVLTF
TRBJ2-6 | . | TRBV29-1 | TRBD1 | CSIKGQGVSGANVLTF
TRBJ1-1 | . | TRBV30 | . | CAYSPGVGTEAFF
TRBJ2-1 | . | TRBV27 | . | CASRPGGGGTYNEQFF
TRBJ2-2 | once | TRBV5-1 | . | CASTTQGNTGELFF
TRBJ2-3 | once | TRBV19 | . | CASSIASHTDTQYF
TRBJ2-1 | once | TRBV2 | . | CANRLYNEQFF
TRBJ1-2 | . | TRBV24-1 | TRBD1 | CATSDRQGAYGYTF
TRBJ2-1 | . | TRBV6-4 | TRBD1 | CASSARTGVSYNEQFF
TRBJ2-5 | . | TRBV10-3 | TRBD2 | CAIGGEYQETQYF
TRBJ1-1 | . | TRBV11-2 | . | CASSSQGPPMNTEAFF
TRBJ1-1 | . | TRBV5-1 | . | CASSTPSQELNTEAFF
TRBJ1-5 | . | TRBV6-5 | . | CASSYSTLTTGQPQHF
TRBJ2-3 | . | TRBV7-8 | TRBD1 | CASSLAQGEGTDTQYF
TRBJ2-7 | . | TRBV2 | TRBD1 | CASSGTGDYEQYF
TRBJ1-5 | . | TRBV9 | . | CASSVTQDQPQHF
TRBJ1-1 | . | TRBV6-2/TRBV6-3 | . | CASSYLGDGRLNTEAFF
TRBJ1-2 | . | TRBV6-5 | TRBD1 | CASSHRDRGPYGYTF
TRBJ1-1 | . | TRBV10-2 | . | CASSDSLMNTEAFF
TRBJ2-5 | . | TRBV7-9 | TRBD2 | CASSLSLGGQETQYF
TRBJ2-1 | . | TRBV11-3 | . | CASSWGRGSSYNEQFF
TRBJ1-6 | . | TRBV7-9 | . | CASSLTAFNSPLHF
TRBJ1-2 | once | TRBV6-6 | . | CASRGGEASTF
TRBJ1-2 | . | TRBV27 | TRBD1 | CASSDRGRYGYTF